This entry lists 2 T cell receptor beta chains sequenced from one sample in a study of blood T cell repertoires in COVID-19. TCRdb keeps only in-frame clones here, not all; method: immunoSEQ multiplex PCR. This table holds around 200,000 clones, roughly nine tenths found once. The sample comprised PBMCs or T cells enriched from blood (not recorded which). These receptors originate from a woman between 25 and 40 years old who had recovered from COVID-19.

The V call is TRBV6-5, the J call TRBJ1-1, with 8 nucleotides matching TRBD1. The length of the CDR3 is 15 residues. Trimming cost V 5 bases and J 5 bases; bases outside gene matches: 10. Germline V gives CDR1 MNHEY, CDR2 SVGAGI. In DNA, the CDR3 is TGTGCCAGCAGTCCCACTACAGGGGGTAGGACTGAAGCTTTCTTT. Amino acid sequence: CASSPTTGGRTEAFF.

The J gene is TRBJ1-5, the V gene TRBV19; D is unresolved. There are 14 residues in the CDR3. V lost 4 bases and J 2 bases, leaving 9 bases between the germline ends. CDR1 and CDR2 (germline): LNHDA, SQIVND (reference sequence). The CDR3 DNA is TGTGCCAGTAGTACAACAGTGGGCAATCAGCCCCAGCATTTT. This codes for CASSTTVGNQPQHF.